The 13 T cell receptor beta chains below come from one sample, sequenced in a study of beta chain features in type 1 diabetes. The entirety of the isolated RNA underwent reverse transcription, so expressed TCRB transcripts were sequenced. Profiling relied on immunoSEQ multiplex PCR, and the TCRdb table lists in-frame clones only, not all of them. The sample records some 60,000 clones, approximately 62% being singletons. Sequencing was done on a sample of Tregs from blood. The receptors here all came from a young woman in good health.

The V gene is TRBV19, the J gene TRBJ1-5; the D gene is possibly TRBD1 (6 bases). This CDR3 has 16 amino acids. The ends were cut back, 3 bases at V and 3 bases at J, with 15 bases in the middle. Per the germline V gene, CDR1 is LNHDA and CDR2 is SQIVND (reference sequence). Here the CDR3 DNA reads TGTGCCAGTAGTATCGGCGGGGGACACTACAATCAGCCCCAGCATTTT. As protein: CASSIGGGHYNQPQHF.

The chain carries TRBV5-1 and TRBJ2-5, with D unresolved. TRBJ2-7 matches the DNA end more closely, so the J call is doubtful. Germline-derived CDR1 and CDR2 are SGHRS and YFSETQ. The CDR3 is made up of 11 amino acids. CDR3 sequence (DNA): TGCGCCAGCAGCTTGGGAAACGAGCAGTACTTC. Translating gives CASSLGNEQYF.

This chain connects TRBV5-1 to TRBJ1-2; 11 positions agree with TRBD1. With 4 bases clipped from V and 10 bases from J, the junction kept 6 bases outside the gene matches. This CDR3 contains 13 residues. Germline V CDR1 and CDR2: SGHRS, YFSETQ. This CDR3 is CASSHGTGGVYTF. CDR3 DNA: TGCGCCAGCAGCCACGGGACAGGGGGTGTCTACACCTTC.

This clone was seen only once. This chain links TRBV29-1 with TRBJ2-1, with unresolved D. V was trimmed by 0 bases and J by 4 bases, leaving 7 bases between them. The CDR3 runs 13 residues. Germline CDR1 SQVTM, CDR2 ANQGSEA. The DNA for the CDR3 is TGCAGCGTTGAAGAACCCAGGTACAATGAGCAGTTCTTC. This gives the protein CSVEEPRYNEQFF.

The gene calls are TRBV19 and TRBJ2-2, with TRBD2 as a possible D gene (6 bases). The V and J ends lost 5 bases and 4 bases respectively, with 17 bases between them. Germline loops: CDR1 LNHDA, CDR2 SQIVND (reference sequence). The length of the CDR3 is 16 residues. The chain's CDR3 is CASSFPQGAGTGELFF. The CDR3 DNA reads TGTGCCAGTAGTTTCCCGCAGGGAGCGGGCACCGGGGAGCTGTTTTTT.

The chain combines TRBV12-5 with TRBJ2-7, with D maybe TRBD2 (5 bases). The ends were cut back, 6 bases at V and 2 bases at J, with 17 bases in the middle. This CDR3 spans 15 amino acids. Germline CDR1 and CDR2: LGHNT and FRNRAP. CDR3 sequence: CASGGVGVGAYEQYF. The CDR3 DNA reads TGTGCTAGTGGGGGTGTCGGGGTTGGAGCCTACGAGCAGTACTTC.

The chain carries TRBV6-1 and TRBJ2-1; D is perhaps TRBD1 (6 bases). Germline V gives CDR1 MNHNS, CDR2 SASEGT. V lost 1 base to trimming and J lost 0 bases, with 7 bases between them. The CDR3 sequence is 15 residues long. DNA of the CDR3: TGTGCCAGCAGTGAAGGGGGGCTCTCCTACAATGAGCAGTTCTTC. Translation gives CASSEGGLSYNEQFF.

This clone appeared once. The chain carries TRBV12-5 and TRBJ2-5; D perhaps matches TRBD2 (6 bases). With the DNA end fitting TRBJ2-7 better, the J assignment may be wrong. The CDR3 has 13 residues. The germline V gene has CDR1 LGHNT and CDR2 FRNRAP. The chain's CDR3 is CASSGAVSYEQYF. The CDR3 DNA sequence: TGTGCTAGCTCGGGAGCGGTCTCCTACGAGCAGTACTTC.

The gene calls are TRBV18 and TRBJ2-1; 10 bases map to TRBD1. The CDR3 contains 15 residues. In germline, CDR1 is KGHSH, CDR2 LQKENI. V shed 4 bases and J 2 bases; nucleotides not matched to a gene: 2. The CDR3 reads CASSRGQGTYNEQFF. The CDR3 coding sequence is TGTGCCAGCTCACGGGGACAGGGGACCTACAATGAGCAGTTCTTC.

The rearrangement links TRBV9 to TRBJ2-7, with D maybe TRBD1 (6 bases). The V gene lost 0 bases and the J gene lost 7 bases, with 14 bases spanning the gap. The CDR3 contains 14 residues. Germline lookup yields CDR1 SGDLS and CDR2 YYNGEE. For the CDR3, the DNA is TGTGCCAGCAGCGTAGTAACCAGGGGTCGGGAGCAGTACTTC. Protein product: CASSVVTRGREQYF. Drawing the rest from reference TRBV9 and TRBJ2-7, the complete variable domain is DSGVTQTPKHLITATGQRVTLRCSPRSGDLSVYWYQQSLDQGLQFLIQYYNGEERAKGNILERFSAQQFPDLHSELNLSSLELGDSALYFCASSVVTRGREQYFGPGTRLTVT.

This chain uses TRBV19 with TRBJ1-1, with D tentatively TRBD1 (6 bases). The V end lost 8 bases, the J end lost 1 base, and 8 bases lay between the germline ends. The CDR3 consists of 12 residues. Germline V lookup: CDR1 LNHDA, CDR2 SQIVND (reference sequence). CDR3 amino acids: CASAGANTEAFF. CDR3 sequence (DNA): TGTGCCAGTGCAGGGGCGAACACTGAAGCTTTCTTT.

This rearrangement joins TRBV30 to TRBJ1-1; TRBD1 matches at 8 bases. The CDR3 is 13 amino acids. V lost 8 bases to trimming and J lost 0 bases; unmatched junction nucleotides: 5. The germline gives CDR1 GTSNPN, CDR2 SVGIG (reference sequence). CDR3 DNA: TGTGCCGGTACAGGGGGAGTGAACACTGAAGCTTTCTTT. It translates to CAGTGGVNTEAFF.

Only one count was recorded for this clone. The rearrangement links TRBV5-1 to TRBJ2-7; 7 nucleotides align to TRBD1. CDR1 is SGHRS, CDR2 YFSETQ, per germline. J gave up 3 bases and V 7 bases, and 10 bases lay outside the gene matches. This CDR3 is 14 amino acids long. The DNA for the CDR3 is TGCGCCAGCGGTTTGGGGGACAGAGACTACGAGCAGTACTTC. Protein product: CASGLGDRDYEQYF. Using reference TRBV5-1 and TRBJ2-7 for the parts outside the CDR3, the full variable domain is KAGVTQTPRYLIKTRGQQVTLSCSPISGHRSVSWYQQTPGQGLQFLFEYFSETQRNKGNFPGRFSGRQFSNSRSEMNVSTLELGDSALYLCASGLGDRDYEQYFGPGTRLTVT.